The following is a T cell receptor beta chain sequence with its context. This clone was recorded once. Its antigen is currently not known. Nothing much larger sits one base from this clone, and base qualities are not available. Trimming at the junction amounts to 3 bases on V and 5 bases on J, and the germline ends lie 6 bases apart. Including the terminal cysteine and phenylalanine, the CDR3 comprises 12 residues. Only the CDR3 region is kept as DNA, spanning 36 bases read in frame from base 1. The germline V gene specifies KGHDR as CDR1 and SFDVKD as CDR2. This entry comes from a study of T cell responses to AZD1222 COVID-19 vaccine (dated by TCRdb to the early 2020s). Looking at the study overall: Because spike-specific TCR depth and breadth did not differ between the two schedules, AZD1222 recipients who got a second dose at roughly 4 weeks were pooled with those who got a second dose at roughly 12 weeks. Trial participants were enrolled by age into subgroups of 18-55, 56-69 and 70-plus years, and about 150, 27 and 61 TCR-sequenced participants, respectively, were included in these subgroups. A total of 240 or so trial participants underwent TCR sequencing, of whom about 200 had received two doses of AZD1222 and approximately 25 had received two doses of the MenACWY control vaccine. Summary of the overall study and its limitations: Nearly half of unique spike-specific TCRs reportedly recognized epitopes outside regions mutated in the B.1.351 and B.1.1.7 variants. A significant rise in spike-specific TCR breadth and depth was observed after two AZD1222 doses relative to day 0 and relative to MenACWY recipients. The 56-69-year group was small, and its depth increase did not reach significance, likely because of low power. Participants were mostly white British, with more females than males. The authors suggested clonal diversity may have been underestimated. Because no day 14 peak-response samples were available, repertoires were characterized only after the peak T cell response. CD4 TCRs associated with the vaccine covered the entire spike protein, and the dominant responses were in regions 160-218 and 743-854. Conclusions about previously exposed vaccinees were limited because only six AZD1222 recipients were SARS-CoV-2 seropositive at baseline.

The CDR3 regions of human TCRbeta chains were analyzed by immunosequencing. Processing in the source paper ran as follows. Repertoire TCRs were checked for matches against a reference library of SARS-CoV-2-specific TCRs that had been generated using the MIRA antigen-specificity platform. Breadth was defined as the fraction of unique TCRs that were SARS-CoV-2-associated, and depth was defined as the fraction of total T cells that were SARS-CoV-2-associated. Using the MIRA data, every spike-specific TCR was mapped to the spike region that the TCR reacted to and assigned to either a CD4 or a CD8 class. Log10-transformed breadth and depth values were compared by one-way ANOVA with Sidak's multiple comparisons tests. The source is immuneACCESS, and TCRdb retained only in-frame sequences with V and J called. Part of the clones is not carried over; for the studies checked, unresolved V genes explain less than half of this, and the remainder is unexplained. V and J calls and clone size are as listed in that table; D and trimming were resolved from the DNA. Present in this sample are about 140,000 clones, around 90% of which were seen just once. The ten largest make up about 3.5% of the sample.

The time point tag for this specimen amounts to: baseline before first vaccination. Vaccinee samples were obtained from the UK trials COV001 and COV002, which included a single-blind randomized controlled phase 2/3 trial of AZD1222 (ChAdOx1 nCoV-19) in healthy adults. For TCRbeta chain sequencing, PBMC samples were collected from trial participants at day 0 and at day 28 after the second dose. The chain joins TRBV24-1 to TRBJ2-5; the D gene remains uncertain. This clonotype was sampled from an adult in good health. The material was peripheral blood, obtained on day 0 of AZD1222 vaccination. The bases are TGTGCCACCAGTGATGTAGGGGAGACCCAGTACTTC. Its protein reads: CATSDVGETQYF.